There are many counts of the clone carrying this T cell receptor beta chain. Germline V gene sequence: CDR1 SGHAT, CDR2 FQNNGV. After removal of 4 bases from V and 5 bases from J, the junction contained 7 bases not matched to a gene. The CDR3 is made up of 16 amino acids. This record belongs to a study of molecular identifiers for immune sequencing clone quantification. MiXCR, run by TCRdb on the PCR reads, gives a single entry per CDR3 protein. The repertoire includes approximately 500,000 distinct CDR3 sequences, less than 30% of them detected once, and under 0.8% sits in the top ten. The TCR comes from a human donor in good health. Some libraries in this study had Jurkat cell RNA spiked in. Sequenced sample: naive CD8+ T cells from blood, with Jurkat cell RNA spiked in. As for subset: FACS-sorted CD8+CD4-CCR7+CD45RA+ naive T cells. This chain links TRBV11-2 with TRBJ2-3, with 12 bases lining up with TRBD1. The DNA of the CDR3 is TGTGCCAGCAGCTCACCGGGACAGGGGGCCGGAGATACGCAGTATTTT. It translates to CASSSPGQGAGDTQYF.